The 7 T cell receptor beta chains below all came from one sample that was sequenced in a study of identifying expanded T cells in peripheral blood. The method was immunoSEQ multiplex PCR; TCRdb's version includes in-frame clones alone and lacks a portion of them. This table holds about 90,000 clones, around 90% found once. The source material was blood. These TCRs come from a person between 18 and 75 years old in good health.

The chain is built from TRBV19 and TRBJ1-6; D is uncertain. Germline values: CDR1 LNHDA, CDR2 SQIVND (reference sequence). V lost 5 bases and J 6 bases, leaving 8 bases between the germline ends. The CDR3 contains 13 residues. The CDR3 is CASSLGFNSPLHF. CDR3 coding DNA: TGTGCCAGTAGTTTAGGTTTTAATTCACCCCTCCACTTT.

The chain joins TRBV7-9 to TRBJ1-1; 7 bases agree with TRBD1. The CDR3 consists of 16 residues. Germline CDR1 is SEHNR and CDR2 is FQNEAQ (reference sequence). Trimming took 5 bases from V and 3 from J; bases not matched to a gene: 12. CDR3 sequence (DNA): TGTGCCAGCAGCCAACGCGACAGGGCGTATGACACTGAAGCTTTCTTT. Its protein product is CASSQRDRAYDTEAFF.

The chain is built from TRBV21-1 and TRBJ1-1; TRBD1, the table's D call, was not compared with the DNA. TRBV21-1 is a listed pseudogene. The CDR3 length is 13 residues. CDR3 sequence reads: CASSNKGAGEAFF. The CDR3 nucleotides read TGTGCCAGCAGCAACAAGGGGGCGGGTGAAGCTTTCTTT.

V gene TRBV6-6 combines with J gene TRBJ2-5, with no clear D. This CDR3 contains 14 residues. Germline lookup yields CDR1 MNHNY and CDR2 SVGAGI (reference sequence). V shed 8 bases and J shed 2 bases, with 15 bases lying between them. The DNA of the CDR3 is TGTGCCAGCCTCCAGATGGACGGGCAAGAGACCCAGTACTTC. This gives the protein CASLQMDGQETQYF.

The V gene is TRBV6-4, the J gene TRBJ2-1; 9 bases line up with TRBD1. Germline V gene data show CDR1 as MRHNA and CDR2 as SNTAGT. The CDR3 contains 13 residues. The trim removed 6 bases at V and 8 bases at J, leaving 5 bases unmatched. The CDR3 DNA sequence: TGTGCCAGCAGCCGGGACAGGGCTGATGAGCAGTTCTTC. Translating gives CASSRDRADEQFF.

The rearrangement joins TRBV6-5 to TRBJ2-7, with TRBD1 matching 7 bases. Germline CDR1 MNHEY, CDR2 SVGAGI. The CDR3 has 14 residues. V was clipped by 5 bases and J by 6 bases; unmatched bases: 10. The CDR3 loop reads CASSAQGVAGEQYF. For the CDR3, the DNA is TGTGCCAGCAGTGCCCAGGGGGTGGCTGGCGAGCAGTACTTC.

The CDR3 nucleotides are TGTGCCAGCAGCTTAACAGCCCTGAACACTGAAGCTTTCTTT. This gives the protein CASSLTALNTEAFF. The chain combines TRBV7-2 with TRBJ1-1; D is unresolved. Germline loops: CDR1 SGHTA, CDR2 FQGNSA. V lost 2 bases to trimming and J lost 0 bases, with 7 bases between them. The length of the CDR3 is 14 residues.